This TCR beta chain was recorded in a study of post-analysis software for immune sequencing data. Looking at the study overall: The disease courses covered relapsing-remitting, secondary progressive and progressive-relapsing multiple sclerosis. Points from the study as a whole: Relative to controls, patients had 5 or 6 TRBV segments at higher frequency, with TRBV5-6, TRBV5-1 and TRBV20-1 among these. Strong same-batch co-clustering of samples appeared with F measure clustering.

V was clipped by 4 bases and J by 4 bases, with 12 bases between them. The CDR3 is made up of 14 amino acids. Germline loops: CDR1 LGHDT, CDR2 YNNKEL (reference sequence). The library was made from cDNA and included unique molecular identifiers. TCRdb recomputed calls from the PCR reads with MiXCR, one row per CDR3 protein. The table includes hundreds of thousands of distinct CDR3 sequences, about 32% detected once. As concerns this clonotype: Its antigen remains unknown.

The TCR sequence derives from a girl aged 5-17 years with multiple sclerosis. Input material: blood. The chain carries TRBV3-1 and TRBJ2-3; no clear D gene. The CDR3, as DNA: TGTGCCAGCAGCCTCACTCGGAACTCAGATACGCAGTATTTT. Translating gives CASSLTRNSDTQYF.